These 7 T cell receptor beta chains were all obtained from the same sample, sequenced in a study of patients and donors after allogeneic stem cell transplantation. TCRdb fed the RT-PCR reads into MiXCR, producing one record per CDR3 protein. The data hold 900,000 to 1,000,000 distinct CDR3 sequences, with around 17% observed a single time. Sequencing input: blood, either unsorted or a sorted T cell fraction (not recorded which). The receptors come from a human donor who was either an allogeneic HSCT recipient or a stem cell or donor lymphocyte infusion donor (not recorded which). It is not recorded whose cells these are; they may come from a transplant donor.

This clonotype was found many times. This chain uses TRBV20-1 with TRBJ1-2, with 9 nucleotides matching TRBD1. The CDR3 covers 15 residues. Germline CDR1 reads DFQATT; CDR2 reads SNEGSKA (reference sequence). Unmatched junction bases numbered 5, after V lost 0 bases and J lost 3 bases. The CDR3 loop is CSARDPRQGDYGYTF. For the CDR3, the DNA is TGCAGTGCTAGAGATCCGAGACAGGGGGACTATGGCTACACCTTC.

The CDR3 DNA is TGTGCCAGTGCCCCTCCAGGTAGGGAAGACGAGCAGTACTTC. It yields the protein CASAPPGREDEQYF. The V call is TRBV25-1, the J call TRBJ2-7; D ambiguous. This CDR3 has 14 residues. Trimming took off 9 bases at V and 5 bases at J, with 20 bases between the two ends. CDR1 is MGHDK, CDR2 SYGVNS, per germline.

The genes are TRBV7-8 and TRBJ2-7, with a tentative D call TRBD2 (6 bases). CDR1 is SGHVS, CDR2 FQNEAQ, per germline. Trimming pared 5 bases from V and 9 bases from J, leaving 17 bases between. This CDR3 has 13 residues. CDR3 protein: CASSTPGDLGQYF. The CDR3 DNA is TGTGCCAGCAGCACCCCGGGGGATCTGGGGCAGTACTTC.

This clonotype was observed many times. The V gene is TRBV12-3 or TRBV12-4, the J gene TRBJ2-7, with 7 bases identical to TRBD1. The CDR3 runs to 14 residues. V was pared by 5 bases and J by 9 bases, with 13 bases of the junction left unmatched. DNA of the CDR3: TGTGCCAGCAGTCCCCGGACAGGTTTGGCATGGCAGTACTTC. Encoded protein: CASSPRTGLAWQYF.

This chain uses TRBV9 with TRBJ2-1, with 7 bases fitting TRBD1. Per the germline V gene, CDR1 is SGDLS and CDR2 is YYNGEE. The CDR3 has 17 amino acids. Trimming cost V 4 bases and J 4 bases; bases outside gene matches: 14. The CDR3 nucleotides are TGTGCCAGCAGCTCCTCGACCGGGACAGAACATTACAATGAGCAGTTCTTC. It codes for CASSSSTGTEHYNEQFF.

The chain couples TRBV27 to TRBJ2-7; TRBD2 matches 7 bases. Germline V gene data show CDR1 as MNHEY and CDR2 as SMNVEV (reference sequence). J lost 0 bases, V lost 5 bases, and 7 bases had no gene match. The CDR3 covers 15 residues. CDR3 protein: CASSASGLSSYEQYF. The CDR3 region has the DNA TGTGCCAGCAGTGCTAGCGGATTAAGCTCCTACGAGCAGTACTTC.

This clonotype was seen only a few times. The chain has TRBV5-1 and TRBJ2-3; D gene uncertain. The CDR3 covers 13 residues. Trimming took 1 base from V and 5 from J, leaving 8 bases between them. Germline loops: CDR1 SGHRS, CDR2 YFSETQ. CDR3 DNA sequence: TGCGCCAGCAGCTTGTATGGTTTAGATACGCAGTATTTT. Amino acids: CASSLYGLDTQYF. The full variable domain, in which reference TRBV5-1 and TRBJ2-3 provide the parts outside the CDR3, is KAGVTQTPRYLIKTRGQQVTLSCSPISGHRSVSWYQQTPGQGLQFLFEYFSETQRNKGNFPGRFSGRQFSNSRSEMNVSTLELGDSALYLCASSLYGLDTQYFGPGTRLTVL.